Listed below are T cell receptor beta chains from one sample, sequenced in a study of OX40 agonist ivuxolimab in advanced cancers. Generated by immunoSEQ multiplex PCR, the TCRdb table keeps only in-frame clones and is missing some. Of about 51,000 clones in the sample, around 82% were seen once. The sequenced sample was CD4+ or CD8+ T cells sorted from blood, obtained in a trial of the OX40 agonist ivuxolimab. Receptor source: an adult with an advanced solid tumor such as melanoma, head and neck, liver or kidney cancer. The CDR3 runs from the conserved cysteine through the conserved F or W. The D gene is left open where the match is weak. Some rows mark clone size as missing; the rest say once, few, many or name a class of expanded clone.

j_gene,d_gene,v_gene,abundance,CDR3nt,CDR3aa
TRBJ2-2,-,TRBV19,-,TGTGCCAGTAGGGAAGGGTTAGGGACGGCCACCGGGGAGCTGTTTTTT,CASREGLGTATGELFF
TRBJ2-7,-,TRBV5-4,-,TGTGCCAGCAGCTTGGCGGGCGGGGGCAGGGCCTACGAGCAGTACTTC,CASSLAGGGRAYEQYF
TRBJ1-3,-,TRBV5-6,-,TGTGCCAGCAGCCAATCCACAGGGTTCCCTGGAAACACCATATATTTT,CASSQSTGFPGNTIYF
TRBJ2-2,-,TRBV5-1,-,TGCGCCAGCAGTCCTTCGAACACCGGGGAGCTGTTTTTT,CASSPSNTGELFF
TRBJ1-2,-,TRBV6-5,-,TGTGCCAGCAGTTACCACGGTCCGAACTATGGCTACACCTTC,CASSYHGPNYGYTF
TRBJ1-4,-,TRBV5-8,-,TGTGCCAGCAGCTTGGACCCACCCCATGAAAAACTGTTTTTT,CASSLDPPHEKLFF
TRBJ1-2,-,TRBV9,-,TGTGCCAGCAGACCAGGAGGGCAGGGTTATGGCTACACCTTC,CASRPGGQGYGYTF
TRBJ2-2,-,TRBV7-3,few,TGTGCCAGCCAGGCGGGGGCAAGCACCGGGGAGCTGTTTTTT,CASQAGASTGELFF
TRBJ2-2,-,TRBV7-9,-,TGTGCCAGCAGCTTAAGTGTCAACACCGGGGAGCTGTTTTTT,CASSLSVNTGELFF
TRBJ2-7,-,TRBV7-8,-,TGTGCCAGCAGCTTAGGTCGGGGCTACGAGCAGTACTTC,CASSLGRGYEQYF
TRBJ1-1,-,TRBV19,-,TGTGCCAGTAGTCAGGAGCTGAACACTGAAGCTTTCTTT,CASSQELNTEAFF
TRBJ1-6,-,TRBV11-2,-,TGTGCCAGCAGCGCAATCGCCGGAGATAATTCACCCCTCCACTTT,CASSAIAGDNSPLHF
TRBJ2-7,-,TRBV6-6,once,TGTGCCAGCGCCTTGGGGGGAGAGCAGTACTTC,CASALGGEQYF
TRBJ1-5,TRBD1,TRBV5-8,-,TGTGCCAGCAGCTCGGGACAGTGGAATCAGCCCCAGCATTTT,CASSSGQWNQPQHF
TRBJ1-6,TRBD1,TRBV12-5,-,TGTGCTAGTGGTTTGATAACCGGGACAGGTACGAATTCACCCCTCCACTTT,CASGLITGTGTNSPLHF
TRBJ2-4,-,TRBV21-1,-,TGTGCCAGCAGCAAAAAACCGGAAAAGGGACAGGGAGACCTGTGGACCAAAAACATTCAGTACTTC,CASSKKPEKGQGDLWTKNIQYF
TRBJ1-5,-,TRBV2,-,TGTGCCAGCAGTCGTCAGGAGGATAGCAATCAGCCCCAGCATTTT,CASSRQEDSNQPQHF
TRBJ2-6,-,TRBV27,-,TGTGCCAGCAGTTTACTCGGGTTTTCTGGGGCCAACGTCCTGACTTTC,CASSLLGFSGANVLTF
TRBJ2-7,-,TRBV6-5,-,TGTGCCACATTCCGGGACTTAAGCTCCTACGAGCAGTACTTC,CATFRDLSSYEQYF
TRBJ1-5,TRBD1,TRBV7-3,-,TGTGCCAGCAGCTTGTCCGGGACAGACAATCAGCCCCAGCATTTT,CASSLSGTDNQPQHF
TRBJ1-2,-,TRBV6-1,-,TGTGCCAGCAGTTGGGGCTATGGCTACACCTTC,CASSWGYGYTF
TRBJ1-1,-,TRBV7-2,once,TGTGCCAGCAGCTTGCGGACGGGGGGGACTGAAGCTTTCTTT,CASSLRTGGTEAFF
TRBJ2-6,-,TRBV6-1,-,TGTGCCAGCAGTGAACCCAGGGGGGCTGGGGCCAACGTCCTGACTTTC,CASSEPRGAGANVLTF
TRBJ1-4,TRBD1,TRBV11-3,-,TGTGCCAGCAGCTCCTCCGGGACAGGGCGTGGTGAAAAACTGTTTTTT,CASSSSGTGRGEKLFF
TRBJ1-1,-,TRBV10-3,-,TGTGCCATCAGTGAGTCCTTCGGCAGGGCGAACACTGAAGCTTTCTTT,CAISESFGRANTEAFF
TRBJ2-5,TRBD2,TRBV15,-,TGTGCCACCAGCAGAGGGGGTAGCGGGGCCGTGGGGGCCCAGTACTTC,CATSRGGSGAVGAQYF